This T cell receptor beta chain derives from a study of shared clonotypes between healthy human individuals. Study-level results: Relative to memory subsets, naive subsets generally showed larger estimated richness.

With regard to this clone: Its antigen is unidentified.

The CDR3 sequence is 13 residues long. Trimming cost V 6 bases and J 4 bases, with 12 bases left between them. Germline CDR1 and CDR2: MNHEY and SVGAGI. Clones were read by immunoSEQ multiplex PCR, and TCRdb kept only the in-frame ones, dropping some. The sample has 2.5 million or so clones, more than 80% seen once; the top ten hold 0.11% to 0.15%. Sequenced input: naive CD4+ T cells sorted from blood. The subset denotes: CD45RA+ positively selected. The sequence was obtained from a young man in good health. V and J are TRBV6-5 and TRBJ1-1; D is unresolved. CDR3 coding DNA: TGTGCCAGCAGCTCACTCGGCGGCACTGAAGCTTTCTTT. This encodes CASSSLGGTEAFF.